These 17 T cell receptor beta chains were all obtained from the same sample, sequenced in a study of control samples from healthy donors and cancer patients. Data came from immunoSEQ multiplex PCR; TCRdb stores just in-frame clones and leaves some out. The sample lists roughly 120,000 clones, 80% to 90% occurring once. Sequencing was done on a sample of blood. All receptors come from a man aged 45-65 years in good health.

This clone has just one count. The chain employs TRBV7-9 and TRBJ1-2, with D maybe TRBD1 (5 bases). V was trimmed by 1 base and J by 2 bases, leaving 8 bases between them. Germline CDR1 is SEHNR and CDR2 is FQNEAQ (reference sequence). The CDR3 length is 14 residues. The CDR3 DNA reads TGTGCCAGCAGCTTAGTCGGGGGGAACTATGGCTACACCTTC. Protein product: CASSLVGGNYGYTF.

The chain employs TRBV19 and TRBJ2-3, with D hard to call. Germline lookup yields CDR1 LNHDA and CDR2 SQIVND (reference sequence). V dropped 10 bases and J dropped 2 bases, with 16 bases sitting between them. The CDR3 has 14 residues. CDR3 protein: CATRSAVNTDTQYF. For the CDR3, the DNA is TGTGCCACCCGGTCGGCAGTTAACACAGATACGCAGTATTTT.

This chain connects TRBV27 to TRBJ2-5, with D perhaps TRBD1 (6 bases). The CDR3 is 14 amino acids. V was trimmed by 3 bases and J by 5 bases, leaving 13 bases between them. Germline CDR1 is MNHEY and CDR2 is SMNVEV (reference sequence). DNA for the CDR3: TGTGCCAGCAGTTTTCTTGACAGGTTGGAGACCCAGTACTTC. Protein sequence: CASSFLDRLETQYF.

This chain uses TRBV19 with TRBJ1-2, with a possible D match to TRBD1 (6 bases). V was cut by 6 bases and J by 4 bases, with 12 bases left in between. CDR1 is LNHDA, CDR2 SQIVND, per germline (reference sequence). The CDR3 is 13 residues long. In DNA form, the CDR3 reads TGTGCCAGTAGCCAACAGGGTAGCTATGGCTACACCTTC. Its translation is CASSQQGSYGYTF.

The chain combines TRBV6-5 with TRBJ2-2, with a weak D call TRBD1 (5 bases). This CDR3 spans 15 amino acids. Germline V CDR1 and CDR2: MNHEY, SVGAGI. Trimming stripped 5 bases from V and 5 bases from J, with 15 bases between. CDR3 bases: TGTGCCAGCAGTCCCGCAGGAAGGGGAACCGGGGAGCTGTTTTTT. This codes for CASSPAGRGTGELFF.

J is TRBJ1-1 and V is TRBV19, with D possibly TRBD1 on 5 matching bases. CDR1 is LNHDA, CDR2 SQIVND, per germline (reference sequence). The CDR3 contains 13 residues. Trimming left V 6 bases short and J 0 bases short, with 8 bases between. The chain's CDR3 is CASRWGMNTEAFF. CDR3 nucleotides: TGTGCCAGTAGATGGGGGATGAACACTGAAGCTTTCTTT.

This chain joins TRBV19 and TRBJ1-5; 8 nucleotides agree with TRBD1. Trimming at V came to 6 bases and at J to 2 bases, leaving 3 bases not matched to a gene. This CDR3 comprises 14 residues. Germline V CDR1 and CDR2: LNHDA, SQIVND (reference sequence). The chain's CDR3 is CASSPTGGNQPQHF. The CDR3 DNA reads TGTGCCAGTAGCCCGACAGGGGGCAATCAGCCCCAGCATTTT.

This chain uses TRBV5-6 with TRBJ1-1; weak D call: TRBD1 (6 bases). The CDR3 loop spans 12 amino acids. CDR1 is SGHDT, CDR2 YYEEEE, per germline. Trimming cost V 4 bases and J 11 bases, with 15 bases left between them. CDR3 protein: CASSQTVGAAFF. CDR3 bases: TGTGCCAGCAGCCAAACGGTGGGGGCCGCTTTCTTT.

This sequence joins TRBV11-1 and TRBJ1-5, with 8 bases aligning to TRBD1. This CDR3 spans 14 amino acids. Germline V gene data show CDR1 as SGHAT and CDR2 as FQDESV (reference sequence). The junction had 3 bases not matched to a gene; V was cut back by 5 bases and J by 3 bases. In DNA form, the CDR3 reads TGTGCCAGCAGCGGACAGGGCCCCAATCAGCCCCAGCATTTT. Translated, it gives CASSGQGPNQPQHF.

This clone was recorded a few times. The gene calls are TRBV5-4 and TRBJ1-2; D unresolved. Per the germline V gene, CDR1 is SGHNT and CDR2 is YYREEE (reference sequence). CDR3 size: 14 residues. Between the trimmed V and J ends, which lost 0 bases and 4 bases, there was a span of 10 bases. CDR3 in DNA: TGTGCCAGCAGCTTGGCTAGGGTCTCCTATGGCTACACCTTC. This translates into CASSLARVSYGYTF.

The chain has TRBV6-1 and TRBJ2-6; 8 bases are shared with TRBD2. The CDR3 runs to 18 residues. The V gene end was trimmed by 3 bases and the J gene end by 0 bases; junction bases not matched to a gene: 7. The germline gives CDR1 MNHNS, CDR2 SASEGT. In nucleotides, the CDR3 is TGTGCCAGCAGTGACGGGGGGGTAATAGTCTCTGGGGCCAACGTCCTGACTTTC. Translation: CASSDGGVIVSGANVLTF.

This clone is a singleton in its sample. This chain connects TRBV4-2 to TRBJ1-2; 11 bases agree with TRBD1. Germline V gene sequence: CDR1 LGHNA, CDR2 YNFKEQ. The J segment lost 4 bases and the V segment lost 3 bases, leaving 7 bases of the junction unmatched. The CDR3 length is 16 residues. CDR3 protein: CASSQGQGGFSYGYTF. In DNA form, the CDR3 reads TGTGCCAGCAGCCAGGGACAGGGGGGTTTTTCCTATGGCTACACCTTC.

This rearrangement joins TRBV27 to TRBJ1-5, with TRBD1 identical over 7 bases. This CDR3 has 15 residues. The germline V gene has CDR1 MNHEY and CDR2 SMNVEV (reference sequence). V shed 6 bases, J shed 3 bases, and the junction held 8 bases outside the gene matches. The CDR3 loop is CASSPLQGNNQPQHF. The CDR3 DNA reads as TGTGCCAGCAGCCCCTTACAGGGGAACAATCAGCCCCAGCATTTT.

This clone was counted only a few times. The chain's CDR3 is CATSEPLDSGNTIYF. CDR3 bases: TGTGCCACCAGTGAGCCACTTGACTCTGGAAACACCATATATTTT. This chain joins TRBV24-1 and TRBJ1-3, with unresolved D. The CDR3 has 15 residues. V was shortened by 4 bases and J by 0 bases, with 9 bases between the two germline ends. CDR1 KGHDR and CDR2 SFDVKD come from the germline V gene.

The chain is built from TRBV9 and TRBJ2-7, with 7 bases matching TRBD1. Trimming took 4 bases from V and 4 from J; bases not matched to a gene: 11. Germline V gene data show CDR1 as SGDLS and CDR2 as YYNGEE. This CDR3 region has 15 residues. Here the CDR3 reads CASSLRQGVGYEQYF. CDR3 in DNA: TGTGCCAGCAGCCTTCGACAGGGTGTGGGATACGAGCAGTACTTC.

The chain combines TRBV9 with TRBJ2-5, with D unresolved. Per germline, CDR1 SGDLS and CDR2 YYNGEE. The CDR3 has 15 amino acids. Between the trimmed V and J ends, which lost 0 bases and 2 bases, there was a span of 11 bases. CDR3 nucleotide sequence: TGTGCCAGCAGCGTAGACGTCGGGCGGCAAGAGACCCAGTACTTC. Its protein product is CASSVDVGRQETQYF.

This sequence joins TRBV7-8 and TRBJ1-4; D gene uncertain. The V gene lost 1 base and the J gene lost 0 bases, with 6 bases spanning the gap. The CDR3 covers 15 residues. CDR1 is SGHVS, CDR2 FQNEAQ, per germline. The CDR3 spells CASSLDSATNEKLFF. In DNA, the CDR3 is TGTGCCAGCAGCTTAGATTCCGCAACTAATGAAAAACTGTTTTTT.